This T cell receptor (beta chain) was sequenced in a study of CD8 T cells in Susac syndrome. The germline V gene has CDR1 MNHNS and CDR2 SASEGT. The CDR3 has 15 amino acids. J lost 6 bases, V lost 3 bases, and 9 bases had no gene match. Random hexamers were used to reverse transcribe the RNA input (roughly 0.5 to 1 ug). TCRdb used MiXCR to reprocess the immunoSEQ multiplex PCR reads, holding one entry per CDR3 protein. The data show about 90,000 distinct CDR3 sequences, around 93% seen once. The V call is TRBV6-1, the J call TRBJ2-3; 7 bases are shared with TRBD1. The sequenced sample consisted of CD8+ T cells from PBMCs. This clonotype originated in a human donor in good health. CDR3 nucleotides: TGTGCCAGCAGTGATTTTACAGGGGAAGGGGATACGCAGTATTTT. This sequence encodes CASSDFTGEGDTQYF.